This T cell receptor (beta chain) came from a study of blood T cell repertoires in COVID-19. For the study at large: COVID-19 samples from acute and convalescent phases originated in the United States, Italy and Spain. T cells, B-cell-depleted T cells, or PBMCs supplied cDNA or gDNA.

Authors' data handling: Estimation of nucleated cell counts was performed using reference gene primer amplification. Method: immunoSEQ multiplex PCR; TCRdb's copy keeps in-frame clones and lacks some. D and trimming come from the DNA, and the V and J calls and clone size come from that table. The table has around 260,000 clones, 88% seen once. Sequenced material: peripheral blood. The TCR originated in a human donor in a cohort sampled during active COVID-19.

The CDR3 DNA is TGTGCCACCAGTGATTTCCCCCGGTCGGATACGCAGTATTTT. Translation: CATSDFPRSDTQYF. The chain links TRBV24-1 to TRBJ2-3; D ambiguous. Germline CDR1 reads KGHDR; CDR2 reads SFDVKD. This CDR3 is 14 amino acids long. Trimming removed 1 base at V and 6 bases at J, with 10 bases between.